The 12 T cell receptor beta chains reported below all come from one sample, sequenced in a study of shared clonotypes between healthy human individuals. Data came from immunoSEQ multiplex PCR; TCRdb stores just in-frame clones and leaves some out. The table has around 640,000 clones, approximately 96% seen once. CD45RO-negative, CCR7-positively selected cells formed the naive CD8 fraction, excluding terminally differentiated effector memory CD45RA+ cells. Sequencing was done on a sample of naive CD8+ T cells sorted from blood. The receptors here all came from a woman in her thirties in good health.

This clone showed up just once. The chain is built from TRBV15 and TRBJ2-1, with D maybe TRBD2 (5 bases). The CDR3 has 17 amino acids. Between the trimmed V and J ends, which lost 3 bases and 0 bases, there was a span of 15 bases. Germline CDR1 reads LNHNV; CDR2 reads YYDKDF (reference sequence). The CDR3: CATSRDSRRSSYNEQFF. Here the CDR3 DNA reads TGTGCCACCAGCAGGGACTCTCGACGCAGCTCCTACAATGAGCAGTTCTTC. The variable domain in full, completed from reference TRBV15 and TRBJ2-1, reads DAMVIQNPRYQVTQFGKPVTLSCSQTLNHNVMYWYQQKSSQAPKLLFHYYDKDFNNEADTPDNFQSRRPNTSFCFLDIRSPGLGDTAMYLCATSRDSRRSSYNEQFFGPGTRLTVL.

The V call is TRBV4-1, the J call TRBJ2-5; tentatively, D is TRBD1 or TRBD2 (5 bases each). With the DNA end fitting TRBJ2-7 better, the J assignment may be wrong. CDR3 size: 15 residues. CDR1 MGHRA and CDR2 YSYEKL come from the germline V gene. The CDR3 reads CASSQEERGVYEQYF. CDR3 sequence (DNA): TGCGCCAGCAGCCAAGAGGAAAGGGGAGTCTACGAGCAGTACTTC.

The genes are TRBV4-1 and TRBJ1-2; tentatively, D is TRBD1 (6 bases). CDR1 and CDR2 from the germline V gene are MGHRA and YSYEKL. V lost 4 bases to trimming and J lost 3 bases, with 12 bases between them. The CDR3 has 14 amino acids. The CDR3 coding sequence is TGCGCCAGCAGCCCCAGGGGTGGGGACTATGGCTACACCTTC. Amino acid sequence: CASSPRGGDYGYTF.

The chain links TRBV27 to TRBJ1-2; TRBD1 matches 8 bases. J lost 3 bases, V lost 5 bases, and 8 bases had no gene match. The CDR3 is made up of 15 amino acids. Germline CDR1 reads MNHEY; CDR2 reads SMNVEV (reference sequence). The CDR3: CASSTRTGKDYGYTF. For the CDR3, the DNA is TGTGCCAGCAGTACCCGGACAGGGAAGGACTATGGCTACACCTTC.

The genes are TRBV10-2 and TRBJ1-2, with TRBD1 identical over 10 bases. The CDR3 runs to 15 residues. Germline CDR1 reads WSHSY; CDR2 reads SAAADI. With V trimmed by 4 bases and J by 8 bases, 10 bases remained unmatched. The CDR3 sequence is CASSVGTGALEGYTF. The CDR3 bases are TGCGCCAGCAGTGTCGGGACAGGGGCTTTAGAGGGCTACACCTTC.

The V call is TRBV10-3, the J call TRBJ1-4; D is unresolved. CDR1 and CDR2 (germline): ENHRY, SYGVKD. The germline V and J ends were trimmed by 6 bases and 0 bases, with 5 bases remaining between them. This CDR3 spans 13 amino acids. DNA for the CDR3: TGTGCCATCAGGGACTCAACTAATGAAAAACTGTTTTTT. Its translation is CAIRDSTNEKLFF.

The CDR3 loop is CASSHPDGYEQYF. The CDR3 nucleotides read TGTGCCAGCTCACACCCCGACGGGTACGAGCAGTACTTC. The rearrangement uses TRBV18 and TRBJ2-7; D ambiguous. This CDR3 contains 13 residues. The V gene's germline CDR1 is KGHSH and CDR2 LQKENI. The germline V and J ends were trimmed by 4 bases and 4 bases, with 11 bases remaining between them.

This clone appeared a single time. The rearrangement joins TRBV7-9 to TRBJ1-2; 7 nucleotides line up with TRBD1. Germline lookup yields CDR1 SEHNR and CDR2 FQNEAQ (reference sequence). J lost 4 bases, V lost 6 bases, and 8 bases had no gene match. This CDR3 has 14 amino acids. The chain's CDR3 is CASSPGDSRYGYTF. The CDR3 nucleotides are TGTGCCAGCAGTCCCGGGGACAGCCGCTATGGCTACACCTTC.

The chain uses TRBV27 and TRBJ2-7; 7 positions match TRBD2. The CDR3 has 15 residues. CDR1 and CDR2 (germline): MNHEY, SMNVEV (reference sequence). J was trimmed by 4 bases and V by 3 bases; bases with no gene match: 9. This CDR3 is CASSFSYSGEYEQYF. Here the CDR3 DNA reads TGTGCCAGCAGTTTCTCATACAGCGGGGAATACGAGCAGTACTTC.

The V and J genes are TRBV27 and TRBJ2-5; weak D call: TRBD2 (6 bases). Germline CDR1 MNHEY, CDR2 SMNVEV (reference sequence). V lost 5 bases, J lost 4 bases, and 20 bases lay in between. The CDR3 extends over 16 amino acids. The CDR3 region has the DNA TGTGCCAGCAGTCCTCACCAGACGGGGGAGGTAGAGACCCAGTACTTC. This sequence encodes CASSPHQTGEVETQYF.

The V and J genes are TRBV19 and TRBJ1-4; possible D gene TRBD1, 5 bases. There are 13 residues in the CDR3. V gave up 10 bases and J gave up 0 bases, with 9 bases separating them. Germline V CDR1 and CDR2: LNHDA, SQIVND (reference sequence). This chain's CDR3 is CATRQPTNEKLFF. The CDR3 region has the DNA TGTGCCACCCGACAGCCAACTAATGAAAAACTGTTTTTT.

The V and J genes are TRBV20-1 and TRBJ2-3, with D tentatively TRBD1 (5 bases). Trimming took 6 bases from V and 5 from J, leaving 9 bases between them. The CDR3 runs 11 residues. Germline V gene lookup returns CDR1 DFQATT and CDR2 SNEGSKA (reference sequence). The CDR3 nucleotides read TGCAGTGCGGACAAGGGAGATACGCAGTATTTT. This sequence encodes CSADKGDTQYF.